These 24 T cell receptor beta chains share one sample of origin, sequenced in a study of blood T cell repertoires in COVID-19. Assay used: immunoSEQ multiplex PCR; TCRdb lists only in-frame clones, some missing. The sample records some 110,000 clones, around 85% being singletons. Sequencing used peripheral blood. The receptors stem from a man aged 50 to 59 with acute or convalescent COVID-19.

This chain joins TRBV2 and TRBJ1-1, with D maybe TRBD1 (5 bases). CDR3 length equals 13 residues. Germline values: CDR1 SNHLY, CDR2 FYNNEI. Trimming cost V 7 bases and J 2 bases, with 11 bases left between them. In nucleotides, the CDR3 is TGTGCCAGCATGAAGGACACTAACACTGAAGCTTTCTTT. Residues: CASMKDTNTEAFF.

The genes are TRBV5-1 and TRBJ1-1, with 8 bases fitting TRBD1. CDR1 is SGHRS, CDR2 YFSETQ, per germline. The V and J ends lost 0 bases and 12 bases, in that order; junction bases with no gene match: 7. This CDR3 is built from 13 residues. The chain's CDR3 is CASSLETGGISFF. As DNA, the CDR3 is TGCGCCAGCAGCTTGGAAACAGGGGGTATATCTTTCTTT.

This clone has more than one count but fewer than ten. The chain has TRBV18 and TRBJ1-3, with TRBD1 matching over 9 bases. V lost 2 bases to trimming and J lost 0 bases; unmatched junction nucleotides: 5. From germline, CDR1 is KGHSH and CDR2 LQKENI. CDR3 size: 17 residues. DNA of the CDR3: TGTGCCAGCTCACCAATTGGGACAGGGTCCTCTGGAAACACCATATATTTT. This translates into CASSPIGTGSSGNTIYF.

Only one count was recorded for this clone. The chain employs TRBV5-1 and TRBJ1-5, with 12 positions matching TRBD1. The junction had 5 bases not matched to a gene; V was cut back by 0 bases and J by 10 bases. The CDR3 spans 15 residues. Germline loops: CDR1 SGHRS, CDR2 YFSETQ. As DNA, the CDR3 is TGCGCCAGCAGCTTGGGCGGGACAGGGGGCGAACCCCAGCATTTT. Translating gives CASSLGGTGGEPQHF.

The chain combines TRBV9 with TRBJ1-1; 11 bases align to TRBD1. The CDR3 covers 12 residues. In germline, CDR1 is SGDLS, CDR2 YYNGEE. Trimming cost V 3 bases and J 12 bases; bases outside gene matches: 4. CDR3 in amino acids: CASSDGQGATFF. The CDR3 DNA follows: TGTGCCAGCAGCGATGGACAGGGGGCGACTTTCTTT.

The sample holds a few counts of this clone. This rearrangement joins TRBV10-1 to TRBJ1-5, with D possibly TRBD1 on 5 matching bases. The germline V gene has CDR1 WNHNN and CDR2 SYGVQD (reference sequence). The CDR3 runs to 13 residues. The V gene lost 5 bases and the J gene lost 4 bases, with 9 bases spanning the gap. The DNA for the CDR3 is TGCGCCAGCAGTTGGGGGGTTAATCAGCCCCAGCATTTT. This gives the protein CASSWGVNQPQHF.

V gene TRBV24-1 combines with J gene TRBJ2-3; possible D gene TRBD1, 5 bases. V lost 5 bases and J lost 2, with 13 bases in between. The germline V gene has CDR1 KGHDR and CDR2 SFDVKD. This CDR3 spans 15 amino acids. The DNA of the CDR3 is TGTGCCACCAGTGGTGGTGCAGGGTCCACAGATACGCAGTATTTT. Amino acid sequence: CATSGGAGSTDTQYF.

V usage is TRBV28 and J usage is TRBJ1-5, with D maybe TRBD1 (5 bases). The V and J ends lost 5 bases and 2 bases respectively, with 19 bases between them. This CDR3 spans 17 amino acids. CDR1 is MDHEN and CDR2 is SYDVKM in the germline V gene. Here the CDR3 reads CASSLHRSGDGNQPQHF. The CDR3 region has the DNA TGTGCCAGCAGTCTCCATCGCTCGGGGGACGGCAATCAGCCCCAGCATTTT.

The chain carries TRBV7-9 and TRBJ1-1; no firm D call. Germline V gene data show CDR1 as SEHNR and CDR2 as FQNEAQ (reference sequence). V lost 3 bases to trimming and J lost 4 bases, with 12 bases between them. The CDR3 consists of 14 residues. The CDR3 DNA sequence: TGTGCCAGCAGCTTCGAGGGTGAGGCCACTGAAGCTTTCTTT. This encodes CASSFEGEATEAFF. Using reference TRBV7-9 and TRBJ1-1 for the parts outside the CDR3, the full variable domain is DTGVSQNPRHKITKRGQNVTFRCDPISEHNRLYWYRQTLGQGPEFLTYFQNEAQLEKSRLLSDRFSAERPKGSFSTLEIQRTEQGDSAMYLCASSFEGEATEAFFGQGTRLTVV.

The chain links TRBV3-1 (or the pseudogene TRBV3-2) to TRBJ2-7, with D perhaps TRBD2 (6 bases). CDR1 LGHDT and CDR2 YNNKEL come from the germline V gene (reference sequence). Trimming stripped 4 bases from V and 3 bases from J, with 16 bases between. The CDR3 is 15 amino acids. The CDR3 nucleotides read TGTGCCAGCAGCCCCGGGCTGGGGGGTGTCTACGAGCAGTACTTC. Translated, it gives CASSPGLGGVYEQYF.

This clone has just one count. V gene TRBV2 combines with J gene TRBJ2-1; tentative D call: TRBD1 (5 bases). This CDR3 spans 15 amino acids. CDR1 is SNHLY, CDR2 FYNNEI, per germline. Trimming took 6 bases from V and 1 from J, leaving 13 bases between them. The CDR3 protein is CASSDRQRSYNEQFF. CDR3 sequence (DNA): TGTGCCAGCAGCGACCGACAGCGATCCTACAATGAGCAGTTCTTC.

This clone was detected a few times. The V call is TRBV7-6, the J call TRBJ2-1, with D possibly being TRBD2 (5 bases). Trimming removed 5 bases at V and 0 bases at J, with 20 bases between. Looked up from germline, CDR1 is SGHVS and CDR2 is FNYEAQ. The CDR3 totals 18 residues. The CDR3 spells CASSPRPPGSVSYNEQFF. In DNA, the CDR3 is TGTGCCAGCAGCCCTCGCCCCCCAGGTAGCGTCTCCTACAATGAGCAGTTCTTC.

CDR3 nucleotides: TGTGCCAGCGGTCTAGCGGGAGGGAGCACAGATACGCAGTATTTT. This encodes CASGLAGGSTDTQYF. This chain connects TRBV6-5 to TRBJ2-3; 12 bases align to TRBD2. Germline CDR1 MNHEY, CDR2 SVGAGI. The CDR3 loop spans 15 amino acids. Trimming removed 8 bases from V and 0 bases from J; junction bases left unmatched: 3.

The V gene is TRBV27, the J gene TRBJ1-3; maybe TRBD1 (5 bases). The CDR3 loop spans 16 amino acids. In germline, CDR1 is MNHEY, CDR2 SMNVEV (reference sequence). Trimming took 8 bases from V and 4 from J, leaving 21 bases between them. The CDR3 loop is CASASLRWGVGNTIYF. CDR3 coding DNA: TGTGCCAGCGCCTCACTCCGGTGGGGGGTAGGAAACACCATATATTTT.

The rearrangement uses TRBV27 and TRBJ2-3; TRBD1 aligns across 10 bases. The CDR3 length is 14 residues. V was pared by 7 bases and J by 8 bases, with 9 bases of the junction left unmatched. CDR1 and CDR2 (germline): MNHEY, SMNVEV (reference sequence). CDR3 bases: TGTGCCAGCACATGGGACAGGGGCTCGGGTACGCAGTATTTT. Amino acids: CASTWDRGSGTQYF.

V is TRBV28 and J is TRBJ2-7; TRBD2 aligns across 9 bases. Per germline, CDR1 MDHEN and CDR2 SYDVKM. The length of the CDR3 is 14 residues. The V segment lost 6 bases and the J segment 7 bases; nucleotides outside the gene matches: 10. CDR3 loop: CASRLSGSGGEQYF. The CDR3 nucleotides are TGTGCCAGCAGACTTAGCGGGAGTGGCGGGGAGCAGTACTTC.

The V gene is TRBV14, the J gene TRBJ2-1, with 7 bases identical to TRBD2. V lost 0 bases and J lost 4; bases outside the gene matches: 6. CDR1 is SGHDN, CDR2 FVKESK, per germline. The CDR3 totals 16 residues. DNA of the CDR3: TGTGCCAGCAGCCAAGACGGGCTAGCGGCATACAATGAGCAGTTCTTC. Residues: CASSQDGLAAYNEQFF. The entire variable domain, with the rest obtained from reference TRBV14 and TRBJ2-1, is as follows: EAGVTQFPSHSVIEKGQTVTLRCDPISGHDNLYWYRRVMGKEIKFLLHFVKESKQDESGMPNNRFLAERTGGTYSTLKVQPAELEDSGVYFCASSQDGLAAYNEQFFGPGTRLTVL.

The chain is built from TRBV5-1 and TRBJ1-1; 7 bases match TRBD1. The CDR3 is 12 amino acids. V lost 3 bases, J lost 10 bases, and 6 bases stayed unmatched. In germline, CDR1 is SGHRS, CDR2 YFSETQ. CDR3 residues: CASSSEGAGAFF. The CDR3 DNA is TGCGCCAGCAGCTCCGAGGGGGCTGGAGCTTTCTTT.

V gene TRBV5-6 combines with J gene TRBJ1-5; D ambiguous. Trimming removed 4 bases from V and 6 bases from J, with 14 bases in between. Germline values: CDR1 SGHDT, CDR2 YYEEEE. This CDR3 comprises 14 residues. The CDR3 DNA reads TGTGCCAGCAGCCCGTCCCAGTCCAGTCAGCCCCAGCATTTT. Its translation is CASSPSQSSQPQHF.

The chain links TRBV9 to TRBJ2-1; the match to TRBD1 covers 8 bases. The CDR3 is 15 residues long. Trimming cost V 1 base and J 3 bases; bases outside gene matches: 3. Germline V gives CDR1 SGDLS, CDR2 YYNGEE. CDR3 residues: CASSVQGANYNEQFF. The DNA for the CDR3 is TGTGCCAGCAGCGTACAGGGGGCTAACTACAATGAGCAGTTCTTC.

This chain links TRBV4-1 with TRBJ1-3; D gene ambiguous. The CDR3 runs 14 residues. The germline V and J ends were trimmed by 8 bases and 0 bases, with 11 bases remaining between them. The germline CDR1 and CDR2 sequences are MGHRA and YSYEKL. The CDR3 DNA is TGCGCCAGCGGAGGGCGTAGCTCTGGAAACACCATATATTTT. Encoded protein: CASGGRSSGNTIYF.

The rearrangement links TRBV7-8 to TRBJ2-2; 7 positions match TRBD1. The CDR3 runs to 15 residues. The V segment lost 1 base and the J segment 7 bases; nucleotides outside the gene matches: 6. CDR1 is SGHVS and CDR2 is FQNEAQ in the germline V gene. The CDR3 loop reads CASSLVTGSGGELFF. The CDR3 nucleotides are TGTGCCAGCAGCTTAGTGACAGGGAGTGGCGGGGAGCTGTTTTTT. Variable domain in full (rest from reference TRBV7-8 and TRBJ2-2): GAGVSQSPRYKVAKRGQDVALRCDPISGHVSLFWYQQALGQGPEFLTYFQNEAQLDKSGLPSDRFFAERPEGSVSTLKIQRTQQEDSAVYLCASSLVTGSGGELFFGEGSRLTVL.

This chain joins TRBV9 and TRBJ2-7, with 11 positions matching TRBD1. The CDR3 has 16 residues. V was clipped by 0 bases and J by 4 bases; unmatched bases: 6. Looked up from germline, CDR1 is SGDLS and CDR2 is YYNGEE. CDR3 residues: CASSVGTGGGFYEQYF. The DNA of the CDR3 is TGTGCCAGCAGCGTAGGGACAGGGGGCGGATTTTACGAGCAGTACTTC.

The V call is TRBV6-6, the J call TRBJ2-2; maybe TRBD2 (5 bases). Per germline, CDR1 MNHNY and CDR2 SVGAGI (reference sequence). The CDR3 is 11 amino acids. V was cut by 8 bases and J by 4 bases, with 5 bases left in between. CDR3 DNA: TGTGCCAGCGGAGGCACCGGGGAGCTGTTTTTT. Protein: CASGGTGELFF.